What follows are 10 T cell receptor beta chains derived from one specimen sequenced in a study of OX40 agonist ivuxolimab in advanced cancers. Measured with immunoSEQ multiplex PCR; TCRdb has only the in-frame clones, and not every one. Of over 25,000 clones in the sample, roughly 91% were seen once. The material sequenced was CD4+ or CD8+ T cells sorted from blood, taken in a trial of the OX40 agonist ivuxolimab. These receptors originate from an adult with an advanced solid tumor such as melanoma, head and neck, liver or kidney cancer.

The genes are TRBV5-7 and TRBJ2-1; D gene uncertain. TRBV5-7 is known as an ORF, though its function is uncertain. The germline V and J ends were trimmed by 4 bases and 0 bases, with 11 bases remaining between them. This CDR3 is built from 15 residues. The CDR3 loop is CASSEDASSYNEQFF. CDR3 nucleotides: TGTGCCAGCAGCGAAGACGCATCCTCCTACAATGAGCAGTTCTTC.

The chain carries TRBV15 and TRBJ1-1; 7 nucleotides line up with TRBD1. Trimming cost V 4 bases and J 0 bases; bases outside gene matches: 14. Germline lookup yields CDR1 LNHNV and CDR2 YYDKDF (reference sequence). The CDR3 loop spans 18 amino acids. CDR3 protein: CATSTPRDSFMMNTEAFF. The CDR3 nucleotides read TGTGCCACCAGCACCCCCCGGGACAGTTTTATGATGAACACTGAAGCTTTCTTT.

V is TRBV6-5 and J is TRBJ1-4; 7 nucleotides agree with TRBD1. CDR3 size: 15 residues. Germline CDR1 is MNHEY and CDR2 is SVGAGI. J gave up 8 bases and V 5 bases, and 11 bases lay outside the gene matches. The CDR3 loop is CASSLNRGEGEKLFF. DNA of the CDR3: TGTGCCAGCAGTCTGAACAGGGGCGAAGGCGAAAAACTGTTTTTT.

The chain couples TRBV13 to TRBJ2-7; TRBD2 matches 9 bases. Germline V lookup: CDR1 PRHDT, CDR2 FYEKMQ (reference sequence). This CDR3 has 17 amino acids. The trim removed 3 bases at V and 2 bases at J, leaving 11 bases unmatched. The CDR3 DNA sequence: TGTGCCAGCAGCTTCCAACCCCTCCTAGCGGGGACCTACGAGCAGTACTTC. Encoded protein: CASSFQPLLAGTYEQYF.

J is TRBJ1-5 and V is TRBV7-9, with D uncertain. The V gene lost 1 base and the J gene lost 3 bases, with 7 bases spanning the gap. Germline values: CDR1 SEHNR, CDR2 FQNEAQ (reference sequence). This CDR3 is built from 14 residues. The CDR3 loop reads CASSLGRDNQPQHF. The CDR3 coding sequence is TGTGCCAGCAGCTTAGGACGGGACAATCAGCCCCAGCATTTT.

This clone is medium-sized by share. This chain links TRBV19 with TRBJ1-5; 8 bases map to TRBD1. The length of the CDR3 is 13 residues. Germline CDR1 and CDR2: LNHDA and SQIVND (reference sequence). The junction had 9 bases not matched to a gene; V was cut back by 8 bases and J by 9 bases. The CDR3 nucleotides are TGTGCCAGTTCCGGGACAGGTGTTTTGCCCCAGCATTTT. It specifies CASSGTGVLPQHF. Full variable domain (missing parts from reference TRBV19 and TRBJ1-5): DGGITQSPKYLFRKEGQNVTLSCEQNLNHDAMYWYRQDPGQGLRLIYYSQIVNDFQKGDIAEGYSVSREKKESFPLTVTSAQKNPTAFYLCASSGTGVLPQHFGDGTRLSIL.

This chain uses TRBV14 with TRBJ2-3, with D possibly TRBD2 on 6 matching bases. Germline CDR1 SGHDN, CDR2 FVKESK. The germline V and J ends were trimmed by 4 bases and 6 bases, with 14 bases remaining between them. The CDR3 totals 14 residues. The CDR3 protein is CASSPAGRTDTQYF. CDR3 coding DNA: TGTGCCAGCAGCCCCGCGGGGAGAACTGATACGCAGTATTTT.

This chain uses TRBV18 with TRBJ1-2; D possibly corresponds to TRBD1 (6 bases). V was clipped by 2 bases and J by 4 bases, with 17 bases between them. From germline, CDR1 is KGHSH and CDR2 LQKENI. This CDR3 region has 16 residues. The CDR3 sequence: CASSPGGGHPTYGYTF. DNA for the CDR3: TGTGCCAGCTCACCAGGGGGGGGACACCCGACCTATGGCTACACCTTC. Full variable domain (remainder filled in from reference TRBV18 and TRBJ1-2): NAGVMQNPRHLVRRRGQEARLRCSPMKGHSHVYWYRQLPEEGLKFMVYLQKENIIDESGMPKERFSAEFPKEGPSILRIQQVVRGDSAAYFCASSPGGGHPTYGYTFGSGTRLTVV.

This chain connects TRBV7-9 to TRBJ2-7; TRBD2 matches 8 bases. Trimming took 5 bases from V and 2 from J; bases not matched to a gene: 11. This CDR3 region has 16 residues. CDR1 is SEHNR and CDR2 is FQNEAQ in the germline V gene (reference sequence). Here the CDR3 reads CASSISSTSATYEQYF. CDR3 sequence (DNA): TGTGCCAGCAGCATAAGTTCGACTAGCGCTACCTACGAGCAGTACTTC.

V usage is TRBV9 and J usage is TRBJ1-2; the D gene is possibly TRBD1 (6 bases). Germline CDR1 and CDR2: SGDLS and YYNGEE. This CDR3 is built from 16 residues. V lost 4 bases and J lost 2, with 18 bases in between. CDR3 protein: CASSPLTGGQNYGYTF. Here the CDR3 DNA reads TGTGCCAGCAGCCCCCTAACGGGGGGGCAAAACTATGGCTACACCTTC.